Below are 27 T cell receptor beta chains sequenced from a single sample in a study of siplizumab effects on memory and regulatory T cells (dated by TCRdb to between 2019 and 2020). Library preparation used the immunoSEQ multiplex PCR assay. The source is immuneACCESS, and TCRdb retained only in-frame sequences with V and J called. Part of the clones is not carried over; for the studies checked, unresolved V genes explain less than half of this, and the remainder is unexplained. Here the sample has about 91,000 clones; 80% to 95% occur a single time. Roughly 7.1% of the sample lies in the top ten. Sequencing was done on a sample of CD8+ T cells sorted from blood. The receptor set was obtained from a human donor in good health.

J is TRBJ2-5 and V is TRBV7-6; 7 positions agree with TRBD1. Germline-derived CDR1 and CDR2 are SGHVS and FNYEAQ. This CDR3 is built from 14 residues. V was clipped by 1 base and J by 4 bases; unmatched bases: 3. CDR3 sequence: CASSLGTGAETQYF. DNA for the CDR3: TGTGCCAGCAGCTTAGGCACAGGGGCAGAGACCCAGTACTTC.

The chain links TRBV4-3 to TRBJ1-4, with 7 bases that match TRBD1. This CDR3 has 13 residues. Germline V gene data show CDR1 as LGHNA and CDR2 as YSLEER. Trimming at V came to 4 bases and at J to 8 bases, leaving 4 bases not matched to a gene. CDR3 in amino acids: CASSLRQGEKLFF. In DNA, the CDR3 is TGCGCCAGCAGCCTTAGACAGGGAGAAAAACTGTTTTTT.

This sequence joins TRBV27 and TRBJ1-5; 10 nucleotides align to TRBD1. After removal of 10 bases from V and 6 bases from J, the junction contained 9 bases not matched to a gene. Germline V gives CDR1 MNHEY, CDR2 SMNVEV (reference sequence). The CDR3 is 14 amino acids. This CDR3 reads CATRTGGSGQPQHF. CDR3 bases: TGTGCCACCCGGACAGGGGGGTCGGGTCAGCCCCAGCATTTT.

This chain joins TRBV9 and TRBJ2-1; D remains unclear. V dropped 0 bases and J dropped 6 bases, with 10 bases sitting between them. The CDR3 loop spans 14 amino acids. The V gene's germline CDR1 is SGDLS and CDR2 YYNGEE. CDR3 in DNA: TGTGCCAGCAGCGTAGTTGTCTCTTCCAATGAGCAGTTCTTC. It translates to CASSVVVSSNEQFF.

The chain joins TRBV6-6 to TRBJ1-2; possible D gene TRBD1, 5 bases. This CDR3 is 15 amino acids long. Per the germline V gene, CDR1 is MNHNY and CDR2 is SVGAGI (reference sequence). Deletions cut 7 bases from V and 5 bases from J, with 20 bases between. CDR3 residues: CASTNPSTGPYGYTF. The CDR3 region has the DNA TGTGCCAGCACCAATCCATCGACGGGACCATATGGCTACACCTTC.

Comments on this clone: Germline is not matched at one junction end, which may reflect a read error. The chain recombines TRBV10-3 with TRBJ2-7, with TRBD1 as a possible D gene (5 bases). The CDR3 loop spans 15 amino acids. CDR1 and CDR2 (germline): ENHRY, SYGVKD. CDR3 coding DNA: TGTGCCAGCAGTGAAGCGCCGGACACTCCCTACGAGCAGTACTTC. Encoded protein: CASSEAPDTPYEQYF.

This rearrangement joins TRBV5-5 to TRBJ1-1, with D uncertain. Looked up from germline, CDR1 is SGHKS and CDR2 is YYEKEE (reference sequence). The CDR3 spans 15 residues. Trimming took 4 bases from V and 1 from J, leaving 14 bases between them. CDR3 sequence: CASSILPGTNTEAFF. CDR3 nucleotides: TGTGCCAGCAGCATTCTCCCAGGAACGAACACTGAAGCTTTCTTT.

The gene calls are TRBV10-3 and TRBJ1-1, with 8 bases aligning to TRBD1. Germline V gene data show CDR1 as ENHRY and CDR2 as SYGVKD. V dropped 9 bases and J dropped 2; count of bases not matched to a gene: 5. The CDR3 length is 13 residues. The CDR3, as DNA: TGTGCCATAGCGACAGGGGCAAACACTGAAGCTTTCTTT. Its translation: CAIATGANTEAFF.

The rearrangement joins TRBV9 to TRBJ1-1, with a weak D call TRBD1 (5 bases). Germline CDR1 and CDR2: SGDLS and YYNGEE. This CDR3 comprises 15 residues. The V end was cut by 4 bases, the J end by 5 bases, with 18 bases between. Here the CDR3 reads CASSLAGGSGTEAFF. The CDR3 nucleotides are TGTGCCAGCAGCCTAGCTGGGGGTTCCGGGACTGAAGCTTTCTTT.

The chain uses TRBV9 and TRBJ2-2; a weak D match, TRBD1 (5 bases). Per germline, CDR1 SGDLS and CDR2 YYNGEE. The CDR3 is made up of 15 amino acids. The V and J ends lost 3 bases and 0 bases respectively, with 9 bases between them. CDR3 residues: CASSGRTTNTGELFF. CDR3 sequence (DNA): TGTGCCAGCAGCGGAAGGACAACGAACACCGGGGAGCTGTTTTTT.

This clone was seen more than once but under ten times. V usage is TRBV7-9 and J usage is TRBJ1-1; D is undetermined. CDR1 is SEHNR and CDR2 is FQNEAQ in the germline V gene (reference sequence). The V end lost 4 bases, the J end lost 5 bases, and 20 bases lay between the germline ends. CDR3 size: 16 residues. In nucleotides, the CDR3 is TGTGCCAGCAGCTCCAAACCCGAGCGGGAATGGACTGAAGCTTTCTTT. Translating it yields CASSSKPEREWTEAFF. Full variable domain (rest looked up from reference TRBV7-9 and TRBJ1-1): DTGVSQNPRHKITKRGQNVTFRCDPISEHNRLYWYRQTLGQGPEFLTYFQNEAQLEKSRLLSDRFSAERPKGSFSTLEIQRTEQGDSAMYLCASSSKPEREWTEAFFGQGTRLTVV.

DNA for the CDR3: TGTGCCAGCAGGTCCAGCGCTTCTCCAGATACGCAGTATTTT. Encoded protein: CASRSSASPDTQYF. This chain joins TRBV6-1 and TRBJ2-3; D ambiguous. The CDR3 is 14 amino acids. V was clipped by 6 bases and J by 4 bases, with 14 bases between them. Germline loops: CDR1 MNHNS, CDR2 SASEGT.

The chain recombines TRBV27 with TRBJ2-3, with TRBD2 identical over 7 bases. V shed 4 bases and J 0 bases; nucleotides not matched to a gene: 7. The V gene's germline CDR1 is MNHEY and CDR2 SMNVEV (reference sequence). The CDR3 runs to 16 residues. The CDR3 DNA sequence: TGTGCCAGCAGTTCGACACTAGCGCTTAGCACAGATACGCAGTATTTT. It is translated as CASSSTLALSTDTQYF.

The chain recombines TRBV27 with TRBJ2-4; 9 positions match TRBD2. Germline CDR1 and CDR2: MNHEY and SMNVEV (reference sequence). This CDR3 is built from 14 residues. The trim removed 0 bases at V and 6 bases at J, leaving 0 bases unmatched. The CDR3, as DNA: TGTGCCAGCAGTTTATCAGCGGGGGGAAACATTCAGTACTTC. This codes for CASSLSAGGNIQYF.

The V call is TRBV9, the J call TRBJ1-3; TRBD1 is a possible D gene (6 bases). The CDR3 runs 17 residues. CDR1 and CDR2 (germline): SGDLS, YYNGEE. With 4 bases removed from V and 0 bases from J, the gap between germline ends came to 17 bases. CDR3 DNA: TGTGCCAGCAGCCACCAGGACAGAGTGAGCTCTGGAAACACCATATATTTT. Translated: CASSHQDRVSSGNTIYF.

V and J are TRBV7-9 and TRBJ2-1; TRBD2 is a possible D gene (6 bases). This CDR3 has 17 residues. Germline lookup yields CDR1 SEHNR and CDR2 FQNEAQ (reference sequence). The V end lost 6 bases, the J end lost 4 bases, and 22 bases lay between the germline ends. In nucleotides, the CDR3 is TGTGCCAGCAGTCGGGACTCAAGACGCTCGGGGTACAATGAGCAGTTCTTC. This sequence encodes CASSRDSRRSGYNEQFF.

This clone was seen once. The CDR3 bases are TGTGCCAGTAGTGGCCTTCTGGGGGAAGAGACCCAGTACTTC. Protein: CASSGLLGEETQYF. This chain uses TRBV19 with TRBJ2-5; D may be TRBD1 or TRBD2 (5 bases each). The V gene lost 5 bases and the J gene lost 3 bases, with 13 bases spanning the gap. Germline V gene data show CDR1 as LNHDA and CDR2 as SQIVND (reference sequence). This CDR3 region has 14 residues. The full variable domain, rest sourced from reference TRBV19 and TRBJ2-5, is DGGITQSPKYLFRKEGQNVTLSCEQNLNHDAMYWYRQDPGQGLRLIYYSQIVNDFQKGDIAEGYSVSREKKESFPLTVTSAQKNPTAFYLCASSGLLGEETQYFGPGTRLLVL.

The chain couples TRBV19 to TRBJ2-1; TRBD2 is a possible D gene (6 bases). Germline V CDR1 and CDR2: LNHDA, SQIVND (reference sequence). The CDR3 length is 14 residues. The V and J ends lost 3 bases and 0 bases respectively, with 6 bases between them. The CDR3 reads CASSMGGSYNEQFF. Written as DNA, the CDR3 is TGTGCCAGTAGTATGGGGGGCTCCTACAATGAGCAGTTCTTC. Based on the CDR3 plus reference TRBV19 and TRBJ2-1, the full variable domain is DGGITQSPKYLFRKEGQNVTLSCEQNLNHDAMYWYRQDPGQGLRLIYYSQIVNDFQKGDIAEGYSVSREKKESFPLTVTSAQKNPTAFYLCASSMGGSYNEQFFGPGTRLTVL.

This chain connects TRBV19 to TRBJ2-2, with 7 bases identical to TRBD1. Germline CDR1 and CDR2: LNHDA and SQIVND (reference sequence). The J segment lost 2 bases and the V segment lost 5 bases, leaving 5 bases of the junction unmatched. The CDR3 consists of 15 residues. The CDR3 DNA sequence: TGTGCCAGTAGTTTTGGGACAGTTAACACCGGGGAGCTGTTTTTT. This codes for CASSFGTVNTGELFF.

V gene TRBV7-9 combines with J gene TRBJ2-1, with 10 bases aligning to TRBD2. Unmatched junction bases numbered 20, after V lost 2 bases and J lost 10 bases. CDR1 and CDR2 (germline): SEHNR, FQNEAQ (reference sequence). CDR3 length: 19 residues. The CDR3 here is CASSLRTPSAGGPLWEQFF. The CDR3 coding sequence is TGTGCCAGCAGCTTACGGACTCCGTCAGCGGGAGGGCCCCTCTGGGAGCAGTTCTTC.

V is TRBV15 and J is TRBJ1-1, with 8 nucleotides matching TRBD1. Germline-derived CDR1 and CDR2 are LNHNV and YYDKDF (reference sequence). The CDR3 contains 17 residues. J lost 0 bases, V lost 4 bases, and 10 bases had no gene match. CDR3 coding DNA: TGTGCCACCAGCACCCACCCACAGGGGGTATTGAACACTGAAGCTTTCTTT. It is translated as CATSTHPQGVLNTEAFF.

The chain is built from TRBV5-5 and TRBJ2-3; 13 bases fit TRBD2. Trimming at V came to 4 bases and at J to 9 bases, leaving 5 bases not matched to a gene. Germline loops: CDR1 SGHKS, CDR2 YYEKEE (reference sequence). The CDR3 covers 14 residues. This CDR3 reads CASSQGLAGLTQYF. The CDR3 DNA is TGTGCCAGCAGCCAGGGACTAGCGGGACTCACGCAGTATTTT.

CDR3: CASSYRESTEAFF. The CDR3 DNA is TGTGCCAGCAGTTACCGGGAGAGCACTGAAGCTTTCTTT. The chain carries TRBV6-5 and TRBJ1-1; D remains ambiguous. Deletions cut 2 bases from V and 4 bases from J, with 8 bases between. From germline, CDR1 is MNHEY and CDR2 SVGAGI. This CDR3 spans 13 amino acids.

V and J are TRBV7-2 and TRBJ1-6; D remains unclear. The germline V and J ends were trimmed by 0 bases and 6 bases, with 12 bases remaining between them. This CDR3 is built from 16 residues. Germline loops: CDR1 SGHTA, CDR2 FQGNSA. CDR3 in amino acids: CASSLAFRFPNSPLHF. The CDR3 DNA is TGTGCCAGCAGCTTAGCTTTTCGGTTTCCTAATTCACCCCTCCACTTT.

The chain joins TRBV6-6 to TRBJ2-5; D remains ambiguous. CDR1 and CDR2 from the germline V gene are MNHNY and SVGAGI (reference sequence). The CDR3 has 13 residues. V was pared by 7 bases and J by 4 bases, with 13 bases between. As DNA, the CDR3 is TGTGCCAGCATTCGCGGTCCGTTAGAGACCCAGTACTTC. Amino acids: CASIRGPLETQYF.

The V gene is TRBV13, the J gene TRBJ2-1; tentatively, D is TRBD2 (5 bases). From germline, CDR1 is PRHDT and CDR2 FYEKMQ (reference sequence). This CDR3 region has 16 residues. The V and J ends lost 5 bases and 8 bases respectively, with 22 bases between them. The CDR3 DNA sequence: TGTGCCAGCAGCCTGGGAACGGGAACTTGGCCCCATGAGCAGTTCTTC. This gives the protein CASSLGTGTWPHEQFF.

In DNA form, the CDR3 reads TGTGCCAGCAGTGAAGTAGGGCCCTCCTACGAGCAGTACTTC. Translating it yields CASSEVGPSYEQYF. This rearrangement joins TRBV6-1 to TRBJ2-7; D is undetermined. CDR1 MNHNS and CDR2 SASEGT come from the germline V gene. Trimming took 1 base from V and 0 from J, leaving 7 bases between them. The CDR3 loop spans 14 amino acids.